The 21 T cell receptor beta chains below were found in one sample sequenced in a study of radiation and T cells in renal cell carcinoma. Data came from immunoSEQ multiplex PCR; TCRdb stores just in-frame clones and leaves some out. The data contain 140,000 or so clones, more than 70% of them singletons. Time point specified: baseline pretreatment blood. As for treatment: 15 Gy SBRT to primary tumor, nephrectomy 4 weeks later. The material was blood, obtained from a patient whose treatment included radiotherapy and nephrectomy. These receptors were taken from a woman between 50 and 59 years old with renal cell carcinoma.

The rearrangement joins TRBV5-4 to TRBJ2-1, with TRBD2 matching 7 bases. This CDR3 is 16 amino acids long. Germline V lookup: CDR1 SGHNT, CDR2 YYREEE (reference sequence). V shed 5 bases and J 0 bases; nucleotides not matched to a gene: 8. In nucleotides, the CDR3 is TGTGCCAGCAGGCATGAAAGCGGGGACTCCTACAATGAGCAGTTCTTC. Amino acids: CASRHESGDSYNEQFF.

The rearrangement joins TRBV6-1 to TRBJ1-5; 7 nucleotides match TRBD1. Germline V lookup: CDR1 MNHNS, CDR2 SASEGT. The J segment lost 4 bases and the V segment lost 7 bases, leaving 10 bases of the junction unmatched. CDR3 length equals 15 residues. The CDR3 protein is CASTTPGGRNQPQHF. Written as DNA, the CDR3 is TGTGCCAGCACTACCCCAGGGGGGAGAAATCAGCCCCAGCATTTT.

The rearrangement joins TRBV5-5 to TRBJ1-1; 7 bases align to TRBD1. There are 13 residues in the CDR3. V was clipped by 3 bases and J by 8 bases; unmatched bases: 7. From germline, CDR1 is SGHKS and CDR2 YYEKEE (reference sequence). The CDR3 loop reads CASSWGTETEAFF. In nucleotides, the CDR3 is TGTGCCAGCAGCTGGGGGACAGAGACCGAAGCTTTCTTT.

The V call is TRBV11-2, the J call TRBJ2-2; 11 bases fit TRBD2. Trimming at V came to 5 bases and at J to 5 bases, leaving 10 bases not matched to a gene. CDR1 is SGHAT and CDR2 is FQNNGV in the germline V gene. The CDR3 has 17 residues. The CDR3 spells CASSTGTSGSRTGELFF. The DNA for the CDR3 is TGTGCCAGCAGCACCGGGACTAGCGGTAGTAGAACCGGGGAGCTGTTTTTT.

The CDR3 loop reads CASSYGGANYGYTF. The CDR3 region has the DNA TGTGCCAGCAGTTACGGGGGGGCTAACTATGGCTACACCTTC. The J gene is TRBJ1-2, the V gene TRBV6-5; D may be TRBD1 (5 bases). Germline V gene data show CDR1 as MNHEY and CDR2 as SVGAGI. V gave up 2 bases and J gave up 0 bases, with 7 bases separating them. This CDR3 is built from 14 residues.

For this clone: One end of the junction varies from germline; a read error may be responsible. This chain connects TRBV7-7 to TRBJ2-5; D not resolved. Germline CDR1 is SSHAT and CDR2 is FNYEAQ (reference sequence). This CDR3 has 13 amino acids. The CDR3: CASSLGVRETQYF. The CDR3 nucleotides read TGTGCTAGCAGCTTAGGAGTAAGGGAGACCCAGTACTTC.

The J gene is TRBJ1-5, the V gene TRBV19; D is ambiguous. The germline V gene encodes CDR1 LNHDA and CDR2 SQIVND (reference sequence). V was clipped by 2 bases and J by 2 bases, with 13 bases between them. CDR3 length: 16 residues. Written as DNA, the CDR3 is TGTGCCAGTAGTATATCGGGGTCGGGCGGCAATCAGCCCCAGCATTTT. This translates into CASSISGSGGNQPQHF.

This sequence joins TRBV6-5 and TRBJ1-1; D not certain. The CDR3 covers 15 residues. Germline V gene data show CDR1 as MNHEY and CDR2 as SVGAGI. V was shortened by 7 bases and J by 4 bases, with 19 bases between the two germline ends. The CDR3: CASTPGIARATEAFF. In DNA, the CDR3 is TGTGCCAGCACCCCCGGAATCGCGAGGGCCACTGAAGCTTTCTTT.

V gene TRBV6-5 combines with J gene TRBJ2-7; D is undetermined. V lost 6 bases and J lost 0, with 15 bases in between. The CDR3 covers 15 residues. Germline V gives CDR1 MNHEY, CDR2 SVGAGI. The CDR3 bases are TGTGCCAGCAGACCCCGGCAGCTGAACTCCTACGAGCAGTACTTC. This gives the protein CASRPRQLNSYEQYF.

The gene calls are TRBV2 and TRBJ2-5; no clear D gene. V was shortened by 3 bases and J by 5 bases, with 7 bases between the two germline ends. The CDR3 spans 12 residues. The germline gives CDR1 SNHLY, CDR2 FYNNEI. The CDR3: CASSEEGETQYF. The CDR3 nucleotides are TGTGCCAGCAGTGAGGAAGGGGAGACCCAGTACTTC. Complete variable domain (other parts from reference TRBV2 and TRBJ2-5): EPEVTQTPSHQVTQMGQEVILRCVPISNHLYFYWYRQILGQKVEFLVSFYNNEISEKSEIFDDQFSVERPDGSNFTLKIRSTKLEDSAMYFCASSEEGETQYFGPGTRLLVL.

The V call is TRBV18, the J call TRBJ2-7; D may be TRBD2 (5 bases). The CDR3 has 14 amino acids. With 6 bases removed from V and 4 bases from J, the gap between germline ends came to 16 bases. Germline-derived CDR1 and CDR2 are KGHSH and LQKENI. CDR3 bases: TGTGCCAGCTCCCGCTCGGGGTCTGGTTACGAGCAGTACTTC. The encoded protein is CASSRSGSGYEQYF. The full variable domain, in which reference TRBV18 and TRBJ2-7 provide the parts outside the CDR3, is NAGVMQNPRHLVRRRGQEARLRCSPMKGHSHVYWYRQLPEEGLKFMVYLQKENIIDESGMPKERFSAEFPKEGPSILRIQQVVRGDSAAYFCASSRSGSGYEQYFGPGTRLTVT.

The chain has TRBV6-1 and TRBJ2-3; D perhaps matches TRBD2 (5 bases). With 6 bases removed from V and 2 bases from J, the gap between germline ends came to 9 bases. CDR3 length: 13 amino acids. Germline V gene sequence: CDR1 MNHNS, CDR2 SASEGT. CDR3 in amino acids: CASSRGVTDTQYF. CDR3 coding DNA: TGTGCCAGCAGCCGGGGAGTCACAGATACGCAGTATTTT.

The gene calls are TRBV1 and TRBJ2-7; the D call in the table, TRBD2, was not verified against the DNA. TRBV1 is an annotated pseudogene. The CDR3 runs 18 residues. CDR3 nucleotides: TGCACCAGCAGCCAAGAGTATTATGGGGACTTTCTCTCCCACGAGCAGTACTTC. Amino acids: CTSSQEYYGDFLSHEQYF.

CDR3: CASSPLPGGYGYTF. The CDR3 nucleotides are TGCGCCAGCAGCCCATTACCCGGAGGTTATGGCTACACCTTC. The chain recombines TRBV4-1 with TRBJ1-2; D ambiguous. Looked up from germline, CDR1 is MGHRA and CDR2 is YSYEKL. V was shortened by 4 bases and J by 5 bases, with 14 bases between the two germline ends. The CDR3 contains 14 residues.

This clone was seen a single time. The CDR3 protein is CASSLAGGEAFF. The CDR3 nucleotides read TGTGCCAGCAGCTTGGCCGGGGGTGAAGCTTTCTTT. The gene calls are TRBV5-4 and TRBJ1-1; D possibly corresponds to TRBD1 (5 bases). Deletions cut 0 bases from V and 7 bases from J, with 7 bases between. In germline, CDR1 is SGHNT, CDR2 YYREEE (reference sequence). The CDR3 sequence is 12 residues long.

In this sample, this clone turned up once. V is TRBV7-2 and J is TRBJ1-2; a weak D match, TRBD1 (6 bases). Germline V CDR1 and CDR2: SGHTA, FQGNSA. The CDR3 is 17 amino acids. Trimming pared 2 bases from V and 1 base from J, leaving 17 bases between. The CDR3 spells CASSLTAQGSVNYGYTF. CDR3 DNA sequence: TGTGCCAGCAGCTTAACGGCACAGGGTTCGGTTAACTATGGCTACACCTTC.

This clone showed up just once. The chain joins TRBV7-2 to TRBJ2-4; TRBD2 matches 11 bases. Germline values: CDR1 SGHTA, CDR2 FQGNSA. J was trimmed by 8 bases and V by 5 bases; bases with no gene match: 14. The CDR3 consists of 17 residues. The DNA for the CDR3 is TGTGCCAGCAGCCTTAGCGTACTAGCGGGGGTACGAGACATTCAGTACTTC. Its translation is CASSLSVLAGVRDIQYF. The whole variable domain, remainder taken from reference TRBV7-2 and TRBJ2-4, is GAGVSQSPSNKVTEKGKDVELRCDPISGHTALYWYRQSLGQGLEFLIYFQGNSAPDKSGLPSDRFSAERTGGSVSTLTIQRTQQEDSAVYLCASSLSVLAGVRDIQYFGAGTRLSVL.

V usage is TRBV9 and J usage is TRBJ2-5; D remains unclear. CDR1 is SGDLS, CDR2 YYNGEE, per germline. There are 13 residues in the CDR3. V was pared by 4 bases and J by 1 base, with 8 bases between. The CDR3, as DNA: TGTGCCAGCAGCCCTCGGCCCCAAGAGACCCAGTACTTC. It translates to CASSPRPQETQYF.

CDR3: CASSEYWLASNTGELFF. The DNA of the CDR3 is TGTGCCAGCAGTGAATATTGGCTCGCTTCAAACACCGGGGAGCTGTTTTTT. The chain combines TRBV25-1 with TRBJ2-2, with D uncertain. Between the trimmed V and J ends, which lost 0 bases and 2 bases, there was a span of 13 bases. Germline values: CDR1 MGHDK, CDR2 SYGVNS. This CDR3 has 17 residues.

This sequence joins TRBV9 and TRBJ2-3; D is perhaps TRBD1 (5 bases). The ends were cut back, 3 bases at V and 6 bases at J, with 11 bases in the middle. CDR3 size: 13 residues. The germline CDR1 and CDR2 sequences are SGDLS and YYNGEE. CDR3 loop: CASSEGPEDTQYF. CDR3 sequence (DNA): TGTGCCAGCAGCGAGGGGCCGGAGGATACGCAGTATTTT.

This sequence joins TRBV6-5 and TRBJ2-2; perhaps TRBD2 as D (5 bases). This CDR3 has 14 amino acids. Looked up from germline, CDR1 is MNHEY and CDR2 is SVGAGI. The ends were cut back, 10 bases at V and 1 base at J, with 13 bases in the middle. The CDR3 DNA sequence: TGTGCCATTAGGGAGCGGTTGAACACCGGGGAGCTGTTTTTT. Its protein is CAIRERLNTGELFF.